This note documents a single T cell receptor (beta chain) sequence. The target of this receptor is not known. Nothing much larger sits one base from this clone, and base qualities are not available. These data originate in a study of blood T cell repertoires in COVID-19 (dated by TCRdb to about 2020). In terms of the full investigation: Samples from collaborators originated in the United States, Italy and Spain and spanned both the acute and convalescent phases of COVID-19. The samples were drawn from two sources: the first 160 participants of the ongoing ImmuneRACE study, and some 1,300 subjects contributed by 6 global collaborators. A de-identified subject ID, COVID-19 status, age in years and sex were almost always included in the sample metadata. The prospective study material was composed of cDNA or gDNA derived from T cells, B-cell-depleted T cells, or PBMCs. The dataset comprised deeply sampled blood TCRbeta repertoires from subjects exposed to, actively infected with, or recovered from COVID-19. The repertoires were released in a freely available public database intended as a resource for research on the immune response to SARS-CoV-2. Where HLA class I and class II types were available, the types were taken from metadata supplied by the sample provider, not from assay-based typing. The investigation overall reported the following: Clinical and demographic metadata were provided uncurated, with the amount varying by source and participant.

Via the germline V gene (reference sequence), CDR1 is MNHNY and CDR2 SVGAGI. A distance of 12 bases separates the germline ends of V and J, which lose 6 bases and 6 bases respectively. There are 14 amino acids in the CDR3, from cysteine to phenylalanine inclusive. Of all the DNA, just the CDR3 is kept, 42 bases in frame from base 1. TCRbeta CDR3 regions were amplified from genomic DNA using the immunoSEQ Assay, a bias-controlled multiplex PCR. The paper's processing steps were these. The number of nucleated cells in each sample was estimated from the amplification of reference gene primers within the assay. To quantify the absolute abundance of each unique TCRbeta CDR3 rearrangement, sequence reads were collapsed and filtered. For each sample, productive Simpson clonality was calculated as the square root of Simpson's diversity index across productive rearrangements. The table was pulled from immuneACCESS by TCRdb, which kept in-frame rearrangements only. Such tables lose some clones; where checked, under half of the loss comes from unresolved V genes, and the rest has no known cause. V and J calls and clone size follow that table, whereas D and trimming were derived from the DNA. The sample profile shows about 46,000 clones; 80% to 90% of them were found once. The ten largest clones take up approximately 15% of the sample.

Whole blood was collected in K2EDTA tubes by collaborating institutions according to the institutions' own protocols. For TCRbeta analysis, collaborator samples were shipped as frozen whole blood, as isolated PBMCs, or as DNA extracted from either sample type. Sequenced sample: peripheral blood. The rearrangement combines TRBV6-6 with TRBJ1-6; a tentative D match to TRBD1 spans 5 bases. The sequence derives from a human donor in a cohort sampled during active COVID-19. The donor label of this sample is uncertain. The nucleotide sequence reads TGTGCCAGCAGGGACGCAGGGTCTAATTCACCCCTCCACTTT. This codes for CASRDAGSNSPLHF.